This T cell receptor (beta chain) was retrieved from a study of blood T cells in healthy people across ages. A sample-barcoded 5' primer and a J-beta primer mix were used in a second PCR of roughly 6 to 12 cycles. TCRdb re-called the 5' RACE reads with MiXCR, one entry per CDR3 protein. The data contain roughly 800,000 distinct CDR3 sequences, 25% of them seen just once; the ten biggest clones take up 9.4%. Note on this clonotype: Its antigen is unknown.

Germline CDR1 reads LGHNA; CDR2 reads YSLEER. CDR3 length: 18 residues. The V end was cut by 0 bases, the J end by 2 bases, with 14 bases between. Study-level points and caveats: Donor CMV infection status was unknown, possibly confounding age-related changes in expanded clonotypes.

In addition, the sample was reused for a study of T cells of mothers and their children. That source notes: Samples were provided by three healthy Caucasian mothers and their six children.

The TCR originated in a boy aged 5 to 17 in good health. Material: blood. The rearrangement links TRBV4-3 to TRBJ2-6; D unclear. CDR3 amino acids: CASSQDLPRVTGANVLTF. CDR3 DNA: TGCGCCAGCAGCCAAGATCTTCCTAGGGTAACTGGGGCCAACGTCCTGACTTTC.